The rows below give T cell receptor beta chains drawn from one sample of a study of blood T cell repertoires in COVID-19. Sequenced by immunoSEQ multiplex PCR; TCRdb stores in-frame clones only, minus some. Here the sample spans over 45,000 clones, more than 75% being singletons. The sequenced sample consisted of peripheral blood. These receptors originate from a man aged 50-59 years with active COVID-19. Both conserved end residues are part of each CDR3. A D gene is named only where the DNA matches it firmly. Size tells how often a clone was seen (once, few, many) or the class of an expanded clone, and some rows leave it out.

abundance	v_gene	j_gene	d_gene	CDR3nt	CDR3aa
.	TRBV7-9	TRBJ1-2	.	TGTGCCAGCAGCTTAGGCACAGGCGGCTACACCTTC	CASSLGTGGYTF
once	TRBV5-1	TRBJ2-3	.	TGCGCCAGCAGATCAGCCGTTAGCCCCACAGATACGCAGTATTTT	CASRSAVSPTDTQYF
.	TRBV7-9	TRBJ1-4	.	TGTGCCAGCAGCTTTTTTCCCTCTGTAGAAAAACTGTTTTTT	CASSFFPSVEKLFF
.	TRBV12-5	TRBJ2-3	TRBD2	TGTGCTAGTGGTTTTTCAGCCGAGGGTTGGTTTGGGAGGGGAGGTCCAGATACGCAGTATTTT	CASGFSAEGWFGRGGPDTQYF
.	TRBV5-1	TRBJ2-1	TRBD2	TGCGCCAGCAGCTTGGTAGCGGGAGGGACCTACAATGAGCAGTTCTTC	CASSLVAGGTYNEQFF
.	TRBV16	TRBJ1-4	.	TGTGCCAGCAGCCATCCGGGGGAAAAACTGTTTTTT	CASSHPGEKLFF
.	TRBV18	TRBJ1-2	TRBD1	TGTGCCAGCTCGTACCTTCAAGGGGACAGGGGGTTTCGTGGCTACACCTTC	CASSYLQGDRGFRGYTF
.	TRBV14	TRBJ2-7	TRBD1	TGTGCCAGCAGACCGATGAGTGGGACAGGGAGGGAGCAGTACTTC	CASRPMSGTGREQYF
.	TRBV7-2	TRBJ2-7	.	TGTGCCAGCAGCTTGGACTGGAAATACGAGCAGTACTTC	CASSLDWKYEQYF
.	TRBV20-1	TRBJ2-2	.	TGCAGTGCTAGTGACCAGGGGTTGCACACCGGGGAGCTGTTTTTT	CSASDQGLHTGELFF
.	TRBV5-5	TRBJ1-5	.	TGTGCCAGCAGCCCCTACCTGAACTCCCCTAATCAGCCCCAGCATTTT	CASSPYLNSPNQPQHF
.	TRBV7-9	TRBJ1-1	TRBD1	TGTGCCAGCAGCTCCGGACAGGAAGAGAACACTGAAGCTTTCTTT	CASSSGQEENTEAFF
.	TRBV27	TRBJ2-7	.	TGTGCCAGCAGTCTATCACCAACAGCCTACGAGCAGTACTTC	CASSLSPTAYEQYF
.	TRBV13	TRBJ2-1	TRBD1	TGTGCCAGCAGCCAAACAGGGGACAGATTAGGTGAGCAGTTCTTC	CASSQTGDRLGEQFF
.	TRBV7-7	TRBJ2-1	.	TGTGCTAGCAGCTTAGAGTTTGGACAAGAGCAGTTCTTC	CASSLEFGQEQFF
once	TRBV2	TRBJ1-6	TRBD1	TGTGCCAGCAGTGCACCGGGACAGGGGAATTCACCCCTCCACTTT	CASSAPGQGNSPLHF
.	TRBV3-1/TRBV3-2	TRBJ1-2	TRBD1	TGTGCCAGCAGCCAAGCCCCGGGACAGGGGGCTCGTGGCTACACCTTC	CASSQAPGQGARGYTF
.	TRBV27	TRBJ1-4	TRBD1	TGTGCCAGCAGACCAACAACTCAGGGGGGTTATGAAAAACTGTTTTTT	CASRPTTQGGYEKLFF
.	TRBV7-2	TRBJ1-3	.	TGTGCCAGCAGTCGCCAGACAGCCGCCGGAAACACCATATATTTT	CASSRQTAAGNTIYF
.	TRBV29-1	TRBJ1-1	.	TGCAGCGGAAAGACAGGGAACACTGAAGCTTTCTTT	CSGKTGNTEAFF
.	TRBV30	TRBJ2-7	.	TGTGCCTGGAGTTCCGGGACATTGAACGAGCAGTACTTC	CAWSSGTLNEQYF
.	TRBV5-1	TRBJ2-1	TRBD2	TGCGCCAGCAGCTTGGGGACTAGCCCGAACAATGAGCAGTTCTTC	CASSLGTSPNNEQFF
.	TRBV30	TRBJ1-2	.	TGTGCCTGGAGTGTCGGCAGGGCCTATGGCTACACCTTC	CAWSVGRAYGYTF
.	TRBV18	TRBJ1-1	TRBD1	TGTGCCAGCTCACCGCGACAGGGGGCTGGTGAAGCTTTCTTT	CASSPRQGAGEAFF
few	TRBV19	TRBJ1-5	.	TGTGCCAGTAGTAGGGAGAGCAATCAGCCCCAGCATTTT	CASSRESNQPQHF
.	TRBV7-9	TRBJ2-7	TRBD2	TGTGCCAGCAGCTTAGGAGCGGGGGTCCACGAGCAGTACTTC	CASSLGAGVHEQYF
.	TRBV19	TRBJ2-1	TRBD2	TGTGCCAGTAGTGGGGCCGGGACTAGGCCCTACAATGAGCAGTTCTTC	CASSGAGTRPYNEQFF
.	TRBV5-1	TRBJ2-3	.	TGCGCCAGCAGCCTTGGGGACTTCACAGATACGCAGTATTTT	CASSLGDFTDTQYF
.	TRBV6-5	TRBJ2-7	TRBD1	TGTGCCAGCAGTTCGGAGACAGGGTCCTACGAGCAGTACTTC	CASSSETGSYEQYF
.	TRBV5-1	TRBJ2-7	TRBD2	TGCGCCAGCAGCGGGACTAGCGGGAGTCGAGAGCAGTACTTC	CASSGTSGSREQYF
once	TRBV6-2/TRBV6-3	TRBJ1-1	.	TGTGCCAGCAGTTACACGCTCGGGGGGACTGAAGCTTTCTTT	CASSYTLGGTEAFF
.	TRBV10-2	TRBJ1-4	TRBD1	TGCGCCAGCAGGCCCACAGGGGTATCTAATGAAAAACTGTTTTTT	CASRPTGVSNEKLFF
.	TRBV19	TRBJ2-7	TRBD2	TGTGCCAGTAGTCCGGCCCCTAGCGGCAACTACGAGCAGTACTTC	CASSPAPSGNYEQYF
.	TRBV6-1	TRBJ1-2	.	TGTGCCAGCAGTGACATCGGGATCCGCTACACCTTC	CASSDIGIRYTF
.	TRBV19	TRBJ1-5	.	TGTGCCAGTAGTTGGGGGCTAGGTCAGCCCCAGCATTTT	CASSWGLGQPQHF
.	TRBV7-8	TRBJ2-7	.	TGTGCCAGCAGCATCCGGGACACTGCCTACGAGCAGTACTTC	CASSIRDTAYEQYF
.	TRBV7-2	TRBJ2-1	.	TGTGCCAGCAGCTTATCCGTCCCTTCCTACAATGAGCAGTTCTTC	CASSLSVPSYNEQFF
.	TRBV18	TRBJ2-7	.	TGTGCCAGCTCACCCCCGCCCCAGGGGCAAGAGCAGTACTTC	CASSPPPQGQEQYF
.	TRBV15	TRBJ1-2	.	TGTGCCACCAGCAGCTGGGGGCAGGGCGGTGGCTACACCTTC	CATSSWGQGGGYTF
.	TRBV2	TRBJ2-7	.	TGTGCCAGCAGTACTAGCTATCGAGGCTCCTACGAGCAGTACTTC	CASSTSYRGSYEQYF